These 2 T cell receptor beta chains were all obtained from the same sample, sequenced in a study of blood T cell repertoires in COVID-19. The data were produced by immunoSEQ multiplex PCR, yet TCRdb's version contains in-frame clones alone and is incomplete. The sample contains around 150,000 clones, 80% of which appear only once. Input material: peripheral blood. The receptors derive from a woman in her 50s with acute or convalescent COVID-19.

The rearrangement links TRBV7-7 to TRBJ2-2, with D maybe TRBD1 (8 bases). The CDR3 runs to 15 residues. In germline, CDR1 is SSHAT, CDR2 FNYEAQ (reference sequence). The germline V and J ends were trimmed by 4 bases and 5 bases, with 14 bases remaining between them. This CDR3 is CASSYGQGGTGELFF. The DNA for the CDR3 is TGTGCCAGCAGCTACGGACAGGGAGGGACCGGGGAGCTGTTTTTT.

This clone showed up just a few times. The genes are TRBV9 and TRBJ1-6; 8 nucleotides line up with TRBD1. CDR1 is SGDLS and CDR2 is YYNGEE in the germline V gene. With 4 bases clipped from V and 10 bases from J, the junction kept 10 bases outside the gene matches. The CDR3 spans 15 residues. CDR3 in DNA: TGTGCCAGCAGCCCCAGGACAGGGCACGAATCACCCCTCCACTTT. Residues: CASSPRTGHESPLHF.